The TCR beta chain described here comes from a study of pediatric ulcerative colitis. Study in general: Ulcerative colitis patients had pancolitis or left-sided colitis, with confirming histology. Overall study results and limits: Rectal repertoires separated controls, mild-moderate and acute severe colitis. Ulcerative colitis patients shared more blood-rectal clones than controls.

One to two pinch biopsies were taken from the rectum during colonoscopy. Per germline, CDR1 MNHEY and CDR2 SVGAGI. CDR3 size: 16 residues. Trimming pared 0 bases from V and 0 bases from J, leaving 11 bases between. The repertoire was sequenced with immunoSEQ multiplex PCR; TCRdb's copy has only in-frame clones and lacks some. The sample consists of tens of thousands of clones, approximately 73% of them appearing once. About this clone: Its antigen is unknown.

The specimen was gut tissue. This receptor was obtained from a boy aged 10-17 years with moderate ulcerative colitis. The chain carries TRBV6-5 and TRBJ1-1; the D gene is possibly TRBD1 (6 bases). The CDR3 DNA follows: TGTGCCAGCAGTTACTCGTTTCAGGGGCTGAACACTGAAGCTTTCTTT. Its protein is CASSYSFQGLNTEAFF.